One sample yielded the 26 T cell receptor beta chains listed below, sequenced in a study of shared clonotypes between healthy human individuals. CD45RO negativity and positive selection for CCR7 defined naive CD8 cells, a population that excluded terminally differentiated effector memory CD45RA+ cells. Sequencing was performed with immunoSEQ multiplex PCR; in TCRdb, only in-frame clones are kept and a portion is missing. The table lists hundreds of thousands of clones, approximately 95% of them singletons. Sequencing was performed on naive CD8+ T cells sorted from blood. The receptors come from a woman in her twenties or thirties in good health.

This chain links TRBV5-6 with TRBJ1-1, with TRBD1 identical over 7 bases. The CDR3 is 14 residues long. The V gene's germline CDR1 is SGHDT and CDR2 YYEEEE. The V gene end was trimmed by 6 bases and the J gene end by 1 base; junction bases not matched to a gene: 6. The CDR3 loop is CASTQGGANTEAFF. For the CDR3, the DNA is TGTGCCAGCACCCAGGGGGGGGCGAACACTGAAGCTTTCTTT.

V and J are TRBV7-3 and TRBJ2-4, with D unclear. Germline lookup yields CDR1 SGHTA and CDR2 FQGTGA. Trimming removed 2 bases from V and 8 bases from J, with 10 bases in between. This CDR3 contains 13 residues. CDR3: CASSLEPTDIQYF. CDR3 nucleotides: TGTGCCAGCAGCTTAGAACCGACGGACATTCAGTACTTC.

In its sample, this clone was seen once. The V gene is TRBV6-1, the J gene TRBJ2-5; D remains unclear. The CDR3 loop spans 15 amino acids. Germline assignment: CDR1 MNHNS and CDR2 SASEGT. The germline V and J ends were trimmed by 8 bases and 4 bases, with 20 bases remaining between them. CDR3 amino acids: CASPPFRAPRETQYF. The CDR3 bases are TGTGCCAGCCCTCCTTTCCGGGCCCCAAGAGAGACCCAGTACTTC.

This clone is a singleton in its sample. The gene calls are TRBV11-2 and TRBJ2-7; perhaps TRBD2 as D (5 bases). Trimming cost V 5 bases and J 0 bases, with 8 bases left between them. CDR1 and CDR2 from the germline V gene are SGHAT and FQNNGV. The CDR3 sequence is 13 residues long. The CDR3 loop is CASSDYFSYEQYF. The CDR3 DNA follows: TGTGCCAGCAGCGACTACTTCTCCTACGAGCAGTACTTC.

The chain uses TRBV10-1 and TRBJ2-1, with 11 bases aligning to TRBD2. Per germline, CDR1 WNHNN and CDR2 SYGVQD (reference sequence). The CDR3 contains 15 residues. V lost 6 bases and J lost 6; bases outside the gene matches: 7. The CDR3: CASSVTSGSSNEQFF. Written as DNA, the CDR3 is TGCGCCAGCAGCGTTACTAGCGGGAGTTCCAATGAGCAGTTCTTC.

The genes are TRBV5-1 and TRBJ2-3, with D unclear. Looked up from germline, CDR1 is SGHRS and CDR2 is YFSETQ. This CDR3 has 17 amino acids. V was shortened by 4 bases and J by 6 bases, with 24 bases between the two germline ends. The CDR3 sequence is CASSQVTTGASPDTQYF. For the CDR3, the DNA is TGCGCCAGCAGCCAGGTCACGACTGGTGCTTCTCCGGATACGCAGTATTTT.

CDR3 region: CASSLGQGADEQYF. In DNA form, the CDR3 reads TGTGCCAGCAGCTTGGGACAGGGGGCCGATGAGCAGTACTTC. V gene TRBV5-5 combines with J gene TRBJ2-7; 10 bases match TRBD1. V lost 0 bases and J lost 7; bases outside the gene matches: 4. Germline CDR1 and CDR2: SGHKS and YYEKEE (reference sequence). The CDR3 consists of 14 residues.

This chain links TRBV19 with TRBJ1-6; D is possibly TRBD1 (6 bases). Germline CDR1 and CDR2: LNHDA and SQIVND (reference sequence). This CDR3 spans 14 amino acids. Trimming stripped 5 bases from V and 8 bases from J, with 13 bases between. CDR3 sequence: CASSLGGLDSPLHF. Here the CDR3 DNA reads TGTGCCAGTAGTTTGGGGGGCTTGGATTCACCCCTCCACTTT.

The chain recombines TRBV30 with TRBJ2-7; 12 bases are a match to TRBD1. The J segment lost 7 bases and the V segment lost 1 base, leaving 5 bases of the junction unmatched. The germline V gene encodes CDR1 GTSNPN and CDR2 SVGIG (reference sequence). This CDR3 is built from 14 residues. The CDR3 spells CAWSEGQGAGEQYF. The DNA of the CDR3 is TGTGCCTGGAGTGAGGGACAGGGGGCTGGGGAGCAGTACTTC. Drawing the rest from reference TRBV30 and TRBJ2-7, the complete variable domain is SQTIHQWPATLVQPVGSPLSLECTVEGTSNPNLYWYRQAAGRGLQLLFYSVGIGQISSEVPQNLSASRPQDRQFILSSKKLLLSDSGFYLCAWSEGQGAGEQYFGPGTRLTVT.

The rearrangement uses TRBV9 and TRBJ1-2; 9 bases match TRBD1. V lost 3 bases and J lost 3; bases outside the gene matches: 3. The V gene's germline CDR1 is SGDLS and CDR2 YYNGEE. This CDR3 region has 14 residues. The CDR3 sequence: CASSGTGGYYGYTF. The CDR3 DNA follows: TGTGCCAGCAGCGGAACAGGGGGCTACTATGGCTACACCTTC.

The chain is built from TRBV4-1 and TRBJ2-7; 13 nucleotides match TRBD2. After removal of 1 base from V and 4 bases from J, the junction contained 13 bases not matched to a gene. CDR3 length: 19 residues. Germline CDR1 and CDR2: MGHRA and YSYEKL. Here the CDR3 DNA reads TGCGCCAGCAGCCAAGCACCCAGGGAGACTAGCGGGAGGATGTACGAGCAGTACTTC. Translation: CASSQAPRETSGRMYEQYF.

The chain has TRBV18 and TRBJ2-5; D may correspond to TRBD1 or TRBD2 (5 bases each). In germline, CDR1 is KGHSH, CDR2 LQKENI. This CDR3 comprises 16 residues. V was pared by 5 bases and J by 0 bases, with 16 bases between. CDR3 residues: CASSKGNRDDQETQYF. The DNA for the CDR3 is TGTGCCAGCTCAAAGGGAAACCGGGACGACCAAGAGACCCAGTACTTC.

CDR3 sequence: CASSLMSRGYNEQFF. CDR3 coding DNA: TGTGCCAGCAGCTTAATGAGTCGGGGGTACAATGAGCAGTTCTTC. The chain combines TRBV7-9 with TRBJ2-1; a weak D match, TRBD2 (6 bases). Trimming removed 2 bases from V and 4 bases from J, with 12 bases in between. Germline V gene sequence: CDR1 SEHNR, CDR2 FQNEAQ (reference sequence). This CDR3 contains 15 residues.

V gene TRBV6-5 combines with J gene TRBJ1-1; tentatively, D is TRBD1 (5 bases). There are 13 residues in the CDR3. Trimming stripped 6 bases from V and 6 bases from J, with 14 bases between. The germline CDR1 and CDR2 sequences are MNHEY and SVGAGI. The CDR3 coding sequence is TGTGCCAGCAGCATTCAGGGAATCGCTGAAGCTTTCTTT. Protein sequence: CASSIQGIAEAFF.

The chain joins TRBV27 to TRBJ2-3; 10 bases match TRBD2. The germline CDR1 and CDR2 sequences are MNHEY and SMNVEV (reference sequence). The junction had 12 bases not matched to a gene; V was cut back by 3 bases and J by 0 bases. This CDR3 has 19 residues. CDR3 residues: CASSFTFIGLADSTDTQYF. CDR3 bases: TGTGCCAGCAGTTTTACTTTCATTGGACTAGCGGATAGCACAGATACGCAGTATTTT.

With respect to this clone: Distinct nucleotide sequences in the sample also encode this CDR3. This chain uses TRBV9 with TRBJ2-5, with a possible D match to TRBD1 (6 bases). The germline V gene has CDR1 SGDLS and CDR2 YYNGEE. Trimming removed 0 bases at V and 3 bases at J, with 6 bases between. The length of the CDR3 is 13 residues. This chain's CDR3 is CASSVDREETQYF. The DNA for the CDR3 is TGTGCCAGCAGCGTAGACAGGGAAGAGACCCAGTACTTC.

The rearrangement uses TRBV7-9 and TRBJ1-1; D is undetermined. The V gene's germline CDR1 is SEHNR and CDR2 FQNEAQ (reference sequence). V was trimmed by 5 bases and J by 2 bases, leaving 15 bases between them. This CDR3 spans 15 amino acids. The CDR3 DNA follows: TGTGCCAGCAGCCCGGACGGGTGGGGAAACACTGAAGCTTTCTTT. It encodes CASSPDGWGNTEAFF.

This chain joins TRBV28 and TRBJ2-6, with D unresolved. The length of the CDR3 is 18 residues. Trimming shortened V by 1 base and J by 0 bases, and 13 bases separated the two germline ends. CDR1 is MDHEN, CDR2 SYDVKM, per germline. The CDR3 loop reads CASSLLIGPSSGANVLTF. In DNA form, the CDR3 reads TGTGCCAGCAGTTTATTAATAGGGCCGAGCTCTGGGGCCAACGTCCTGACTTTC.

The chain recombines TRBV4-1 with TRBJ2-7, with 8 bases matching TRBD1. CDR3 length: 16 residues. CDR1 MGHRA and CDR2 YSYEKL come from the germline V gene. Losses at the gene ends were 1 base for V and 0 bases for J; bases not matched to a gene: 5. The CDR3 loop reads CASSQGFTGGSYEQYF. The CDR3 DNA follows: TGCGCCAGCAGCCAAGGTTTTACAGGGGGCTCCTACGAGCAGTACTTC.

The chain is built from TRBV28 and TRBJ1-5; D unclear. V was shortened by 6 bases and J by 7 bases, with 13 bases between the two germline ends. Per germline, CDR1 MDHEN and CDR2 SYDVKM. The CDR3 is made up of 13 amino acids. DNA for the CDR3: TGTGCCAGCAGCAACATCATCACGCAGCCCCAGCATTTT. It encodes CASSNIITQPQHF.

Points on this clone: Other nucleotide sequences from this sample produce the same CDR3. The chain combines TRBV5-4 with TRBJ2-7; D unresolved. V shed 1 base and J shed 4 bases, with 6 bases lying between them. Germline loops: CDR1 SGHNT, CDR2 YYREEE (reference sequence). The CDR3 is 12 residues long. CDR3 coding DNA: TGTGCCAGCAGCTTGTTCGGTTACGAGCAGTACTTC. Encoded protein: CASSLFGYEQYF.

V and J are TRBV5-1 and TRBJ2-5, with 7 bases that match TRBD2. CDR3 size: 16 residues. Germline V gene lookup returns CDR1 SGHRS and CDR2 YFSETQ. Trimming removed 4 bases from V and 2 bases from J; junction bases left unmatched: 11. The CDR3 DNA reads TGCGCCAGCAGCCCCCTTATAGCGGGCGTACAAGAGACCCAGTACTTC. Its translation is CASSPLIAGVQETQYF.

The chain combines TRBV2 with TRBJ2-7, with D perhaps matching TRBD1 or TRBD2 (5 bases each). Trimming left V 5 bases short and J 5 bases short, with 16 bases between. Germline V gene data show CDR1 as SNHLY and CDR2 as FYNNEI. The CDR3 loop spans 14 amino acids. The CDR3 DNA reads TGTGCCAGCAGTCTTCGGGACGGGCGGGACGAGCAGTACTTC. As protein: CASSLRDGRDEQYF. Complete variable domain (other parts from reference TRBV2 and TRBJ2-7): EPEVTQTPSHQVTQMGQEVILRCVPISNHLYFYWYRQILGQKVEFLVSFYNNEISEKSEIFDDQFSVERPDGSNFTLKIRSTKLEDSAMYFCASSLRDGRDEQYFGPGTRLTVT.

This sequence joins TRBV4-1 and TRBJ2-6; D tentatively reads TRBD1 or TRBD2 (5 bases each). V lost 6 bases to trimming and J lost 0 bases, with 18 bases between them. Germline V gives CDR1 MGHRA, CDR2 YSYEKL. The CDR3 covers 18 residues. This chain's CDR3 is CASSHVPGRFSGANVLTF. In DNA form, the CDR3 reads TGCGCCAGCAGTCACGTCCCGGGACGGTTCTCTGGGGCCAACGTCCTGACTTTC.

The chain uses TRBV13 and TRBJ2-3; TRBD2 agrees at 7 bases. Germline CDR1 is PRHDT and CDR2 is FYEKMQ (reference sequence). The CDR3 contains 14 residues. With 5 bases clipped from V and 1 base from J, the junction kept 3 bases outside the gene matches. The CDR3 nucleotides are TGTGCCAGCAGCCGGGGGGTCGGCACAGATACGCAGTATTTT. Its translation is CASSRGVGTDTQYF.

This chain joins TRBV19 and TRBJ1-2; D gene ambiguous. This CDR3 is 15 amino acids long. Germline-derived CDR1 and CDR2 are LNHDA and SQIVND (reference sequence). Between the trimmed V and J ends, which lost 5 bases and 2 bases, there was a span of 15 bases. The CDR3 nucleotides read TGTGCCAGTAGTGTCGGACCCAGTCCGAACTATGGCTACACCTTC. Its translation: CASSVGPSPNYGYTF.